This TCR beta chain was recorded in a study of shared clonotypes between healthy human individuals. Overall study results and limits: Specimens sampled were limited to blood, with tissue repertoires likely differing.

CDR1 is SGHTA, CDR2 FQGTGA, per germline. V was trimmed by 5 bases and J by 0 bases, leaving 9 bases between them. The CDR3 runs 14 residues. With respect to this clone: Its specificity is not known.

Libraries were prepared by immunoSEQ multiplex PCR; TCRdb keeps only in-frame clonotypes and omits some of them. This table holds roughly 2,300,000 clones, just under 95% found once. This clonotype was obtained from a man aged 18 to 30 in good health. Some clones in this sample may be carry-over from other donors' samples. V gene TRBV7-3 combines with J gene TRBJ2-3; D is unclear. Sequenced input: naive CD4+ T cells from PBMCs. Subset specified: CD45RA+ positively selected. The CDR3, as DNA: TGTGCCAGCAGCGAGGCAAGAAGCACAGATACGCAGTATTTT. This gives the protein CASSEARSTDTQYF.